These 18 T cell receptor beta chains were all obtained from the same sample, sequenced in a study of blood T cells in healthy people across ages. With a J-beta primer mix and a sample-barcoded 5' primer, a second PCR ran roughly 7 to 11 cycles. One entry per CDR3 protein results from TCRdb running MiXCR on the 5' RACE reads. Among about 1 million distinct CDR3 sequences listed, less than 50% were seen once. Sequenced material: blood. These receptors all stem from a woman in her sixties or seventies in good health.

The gene calls are TRBV5-8 and TRBJ2-5; 9 nucleotides align to TRBD1. Germline loops: CDR1 SGHTS, CDR2 YDEGEE. V was clipped by 10 bases and J by 11 bases; unmatched bases: 15. The CDR3 is 13 residues long. CDR3 DNA: TGTGCCTGCCCCGGGACAGGGTATTCCAAGCAGTACTTC. The encoded protein is CACPGTGYSKQYF.

In its sample, this clonotype was seen a few times. This rearrangement joins TRBV4-1 to TRBJ1-2; no clear D gene. The V gene's germline CDR1 is MGHRA and CDR2 YSYEKL. V lost 2 bases to trimming and J lost 7 bases, with 5 bases between them. This CDR3 region has 11 residues. The CDR3 here is CASSQMGGYTF. The DNA for the CDR3 is TGCGCCAGCAGCCAAATGGGTGGCTACACCTTC.

This clonotype was observed a few times. The CDR3 reads CASRDFVLYEQYF. The CDR3 bases are TGTGCCAGCAGGGACTTTGTCCTCTACGAGCAGTACTTC. The V gene is TRBV2, the J gene TRBJ2-7, with D tentatively TRBD2 (5 bases). V dropped 6 bases and J dropped 3 bases, with 12 bases sitting between them. The CDR3 runs to 13 residues. Germline CDR1 is SNHLY and CDR2 is FYNNEI.

The rearrangement links TRBV4-2 to TRBJ2-7; either TRBD1 or TRBD2 may supply D (5 bases each). Germline CDR1 is LGHNA and CDR2 is YNFKEQ. The CDR3 runs 14 residues. V gave up 2 bases and J gave up 0 bases, with 8 bases separating them. This CDR3 reads CASSQMGTSYEQYF. The CDR3 DNA follows: TGTGCCAGCAGCCAAATGGGGACCTCCTACGAGCAGTACTTC.

The chain couples TRBV20-1 to TRBJ2-1, with D tentatively TRBD1 (6 bases). The J call is uncertain, as TRBJ2-7 better fits the DNA end. The CDR3 covers 13 residues. Germline CDR1 reads DFQATT; CDR2 reads SNEGSKA (reference sequence). DNA of the CDR3: TGCAGTGCTACAGGGGAATCTTACAATGAGCAGTACTTC. Protein product: CSATGESYNEQYF.

This chain connects TRBV10-3 to TRBJ2-4, with 7 positions matching TRBD2. The tail of the sequence fits TRBJ2-5 better, so the J call may be wrong. The CDR3 covers 17 residues. Germline CDR1 is ENHRY and CDR2 is SYGVKD. CDR3 sequence reads: CAIRSPTSRRGQETQYF. As DNA, the CDR3 is TGTGCCATCCGGTCCCCGACTAGCAGGAGGGGACAAGAGACCCAGTACTTC.

The chain couples TRBV11-2 to TRBJ2-3; a weak D match, TRBD1 (6 bases). This CDR3 spans 15 amino acids. Trimming removed 6 bases from V and 3 bases from J, with 16 bases in between. Germline V CDR1 and CDR2: SGHAT, FQNNGV. CDR3 in amino acids: CASRLIRGVTDTQYF. The CDR3 coding sequence is TGTGCCAGCAGACTCATCAGGGGAGTAACAGATACGCAGTATTTT.

This clonotype was recorded many times. V usage is TRBV14 and J usage is TRBJ2-5; D not resolved. Germline lookup yields CDR1 SGHDN and CDR2 FVKESK. The CDR3 runs 14 residues. V was clipped by 0 bases and J by 2 bases, with 7 bases between them. The CDR3 region has the DNA TGTGCCAGCAGCCAAGAGGTGCGGCAAGAGACCCAGTACTTC. This codes for CASSQEVRQETQYF.

This chain uses TRBV28 with TRBJ1-5; unclear D gene. V was trimmed by 5 bases and J by 9 bases, leaving 8 bases between them. Germline V gene data show CDR1 as MDHEN and CDR2 as SYDVKM. The CDR3 is 11 amino acids. DNA for the CDR3: TGTGCCAGCAGTGATAAGTGGCCCCAGCATTTT. Residues: CASSDKWPQHF.

V is TRBV29-1 and J is TRBJ2-1, with no clear D. The germline gives CDR1 SQVTM, CDR2 ANQGSEA. V was clipped by 8 bases and J by 5 bases, with 13 bases between them. This CDR3 has 12 amino acids. For the CDR3, the DNA is TGCAGCCATACAAAGGTGGACAATGAGCAGTTCTTC. Its translation: CSHTKVDNEQFF.

About this clonotype itself: It may be a read error: a sequence one base away is much more abundant. The genes are TRBV20-1 and TRBJ2-7, with D possibly TRBD2 on 5 matching bases. CDR3 length: 14 residues. Germline V gene lookup returns CDR1 DFQATT and CDR2 SNEGSKA (reference sequence). This CDR3 is CSTRDSMGIYEQYF. CDR3 coding DNA: TGCAGTACTAGAGATAGTATGGGAATTTACGAGCAGTACTTC.

This clonotype was seen ten or more times. The gene calls are TRBV27 and TRBJ2-1, with D perhaps TRBD2 (6 bases). This CDR3 spans 14 amino acids. Trimming left V 8 bases short and J 4 bases short, with 15 bases between. Germline V lookup: CDR1 MNHEY, CDR2 SMNVEV (reference sequence). CDR3: CASSPGTSYNEQFF. Here the CDR3 DNA reads TGTGCCAGCTCACCGGGGACTTCGTACAATGAGCAGTTCTTC.

Concerning this clonotype: A much larger clone differs from this one at a single base, so this may be a read error. V usage is TRBV4-1 and J usage is TRBJ2-2, with a tentative D call TRBD1 (5 bases). The CDR3 is 17 amino acids. Germline CDR1 MGHRA, CDR2 YSYEKL. V lost 4 bases to trimming and J lost 0 bases, with 15 bases between them. CDR3 DNA: TGCGCCAGCAGCCGGGCCCAGGGCATGGCGAACACCGGGGAGCTGTTTTTT. Its protein product is CASSRAQGMANTGELFF.

This clonotype was observed many times. With a much larger clone just one base away, this may be a read error. The V and J genes are TRBV20-1 and TRBJ2-1; 7 bases match TRBD2. The germline gives CDR1 DFQATT, CDR2 SNEGSKA (reference sequence). The CDR3 covers 16 residues. The DNA of the CDR3 is TGCAGCGCTACCTCCCCGGGACGAGCGGGGAACAATGAGCAGTTCTTC. Residues: CSATSPGRAGNNEQFF.

This clonotype is a singleton in its sample. CDR3 DNA sequence: TGTGCCAGCAGCCAAAGGGGTACGAGCGAGCAGTACTTC. Translating it yields CASSQRGTSEQYF. This chain connects TRBV3-1 to TRBJ2-7; D might be TRBD1 (5 bases). This CDR3 is built from 13 residues. V was cut by 2 bases and J by 6 bases, with 11 bases left in between. CDR1 and CDR2 from the germline V gene are LGHDT and YNNKEL (reference sequence).

CDR3 protein: CSARGLSSGANVLTF. The DNA of the CDR3 is TGCAGTGCGCGAGGACTTAGCTCTGGGGCCAACGTCCTGACTTTC. The chain couples TRBV20-1 to TRBJ2-6; a weak D match, TRBD2 (5 bases). From germline, CDR1 is DFQATT and CDR2 SNEGSKA (reference sequence). The CDR3 runs to 15 residues. The V end was cut by 6 bases, the J end by 0 bases, with 12 bases between.

The chain has TRBV30 and TRBJ1-2, with no clear D. V was shortened by 1 base and J by 5 bases, with 8 bases between the two germline ends. Germline lookup yields CDR1 GTSNPN and CDR2 SVGIG (reference sequence). CDR3 length equals 12 residues. The CDR3 loop is CAWSASLYGYTF. In DNA, the CDR3 is TGTGCCTGGAGTGCGTCCCTATATGGCTACACCTTC.

Concerning this clonotype: A much larger clone lies a single base off, so this may be a read error. The rearrangement uses TRBV29-1 and TRBJ2-1; no reliable D call. This CDR3 has 13 amino acids. The ends were cut back, 6 bases at V and 2 bases at J, with 11 bases in the middle. CDR1 and CDR2 from the germline V gene are SQVTM and ANQGSEA. In DNA form, the CDR3 reads TGCAGCGTCAGTCTGGGCCCCTACAATGAGCAGTTCTTC. This sequence encodes CSVSLGPYNEQFF.